The source of this TCR beta chain is a study of neurological immune-mediated disorders. TCRdb redid the calling of the 5' RACE reads with MiXCR, one entry per CDR3 protein. The data hold tens of thousands of distinct CDR3 sequences, with roughly 15% observed a single time. The table lists this clonotype with many counts. The target antigen is unknown. Findings of the study overall: Sharing of CDR3 amino acid sequences among expanded clones across subjects was absent, suggesting private repertoires in all groups.

This clonotype was sampled from a woman between 40 and 55 years old in good health. The sequenced material came from PBMCs.

The DNA for the CDR3 is TGTGCCAGCAGTGAACCGGGCCTGTACCAAGAGACCCAGTACTTC. This translates into CASSEPGLYQETQYF. The V gene is TRBV6-1, the J gene TRBJ2-5; unclear D gene. Germline CDR1 is MNHNS and CDR2 is SASEGT. Trimming took 2 bases from V and 0 from J, leaving 10 bases between them. This CDR3 has 15 amino acids.